The 4 T cell receptor beta chains given below trace back to one sample, sequenced in a study of breast tumors, draining lymph nodes, adjacent tissues. TCRdb re-called the multiplex PCR reads through MiXCR, storing one row per CDR3 protein. The top ten clones hold roughly 10% of a sample with 20,000 to 25,000 distinct CDR3 sequences, around 33% of them seen once. What was sequenced was breast tumor tissue. The receptors were sampled from a female donor with breast cancer. Some clones in this sample may be carry-over from other donors' samples.

This clonotype is deemed medium-sized (0.01 to 0.1%). The J gene is TRBJ2-3, the V gene TRBV20-1; 12 bases are shared with TRBD2. Germline V gene sequence: CDR1 DFQATT, CDR2 SNEGSKA (reference sequence). The CDR3 consists of 17 residues. J lost 3 bases, V lost 5 bases, and 12 bases had no gene match. CDR3 DNA: TGCAGTGCTGACCTCCTACTAGCGGGAGGTGGGACAGATACGCAGTATTTT. Translating gives CSADLLLAGGGTDTQYF.

The gene calls are TRBV18 and TRBJ2-3, with 8 bases identical to TRBD1. V lost 6 bases, J lost 4 bases, and 6 bases stayed unmatched. Germline values: CDR1 KGHSH, CDR2 LQKENI. The CDR3 sequence is 14 residues long. The CDR3 is CASSPDRAPDTQYF. CDR3 in DNA: TGTGCCAGCTCTCCGGACAGGGCCCCAGATACGCAGTATTTT.

This clonotype showed up many times. This chain joins TRBV30 and TRBJ2-2, with 7 bases identical to TRBD1. The CDR3 loop spans 15 amino acids. The germline gives CDR1 GTSNPN, CDR2 SVGIG (reference sequence). J lost 3 bases, V lost 2 bases, and 6 bases had no gene match. The CDR3 coding sequence is TGTGCCTGGAGTTTGGGACAGCGAGACACCGGGGAGCTGTTTTTT. Translation: CAWSLGQRDTGELFF.

In this sample, this clonotype turned up once. An end of the junction differs from the germline gene, which may be a read error. This sequence joins TRBV10-3 and TRBJ2-3, with 9 bases fitting TRBD2. Germline CDR1 is ENHRY and CDR2 is SYGVKD. The CDR3 has 15 residues. The CDR3 coding sequence is TGTGCCATCAGCCCGACTAGCGGATTGACAGGTACGCAGTATTTT. The encoded protein is CAISPTSGLTGTQYF.